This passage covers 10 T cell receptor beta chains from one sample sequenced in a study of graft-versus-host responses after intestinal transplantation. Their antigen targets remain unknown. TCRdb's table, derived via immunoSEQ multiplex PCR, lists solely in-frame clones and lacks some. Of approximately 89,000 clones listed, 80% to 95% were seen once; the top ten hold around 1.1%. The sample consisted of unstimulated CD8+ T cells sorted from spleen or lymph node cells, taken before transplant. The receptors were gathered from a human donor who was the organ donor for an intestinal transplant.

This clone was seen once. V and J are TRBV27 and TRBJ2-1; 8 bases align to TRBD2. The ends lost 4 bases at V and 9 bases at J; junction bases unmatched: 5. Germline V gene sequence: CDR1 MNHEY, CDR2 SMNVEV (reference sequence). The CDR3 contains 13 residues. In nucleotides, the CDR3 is TGTGCCAGCAGTTCGGGACTAGTGAGTGAGCAGTTCTTC. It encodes CASSSGLVSEQFF.

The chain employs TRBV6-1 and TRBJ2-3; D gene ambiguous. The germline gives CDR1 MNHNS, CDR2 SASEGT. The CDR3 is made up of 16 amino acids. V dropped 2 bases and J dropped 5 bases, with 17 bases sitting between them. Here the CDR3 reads CASSEWPAVARDTQYF. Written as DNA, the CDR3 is TGTGCCAGCAGTGAATGGCCCGCGGTGGCACGAGATACGCAGTATTTT.

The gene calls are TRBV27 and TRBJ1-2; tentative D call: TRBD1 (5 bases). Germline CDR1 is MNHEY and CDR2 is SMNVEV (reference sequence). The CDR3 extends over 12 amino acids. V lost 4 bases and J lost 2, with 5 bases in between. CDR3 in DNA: TGTGCCAGCAGTTCAGGGAACTATGGCTACACCTTC. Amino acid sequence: CASSSGNYGYTF.

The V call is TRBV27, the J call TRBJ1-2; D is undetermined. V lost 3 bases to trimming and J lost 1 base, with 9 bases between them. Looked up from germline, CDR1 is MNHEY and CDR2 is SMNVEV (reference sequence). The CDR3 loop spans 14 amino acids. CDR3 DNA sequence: TGTGCCAGCAGTTTCTCGGGGAGTAACTATGGCTACACCTTC. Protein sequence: CASSFSGSNYGYTF.

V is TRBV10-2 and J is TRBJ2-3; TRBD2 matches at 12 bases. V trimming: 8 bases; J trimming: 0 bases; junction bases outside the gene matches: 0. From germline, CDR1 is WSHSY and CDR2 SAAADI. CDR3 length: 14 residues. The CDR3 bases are TGCGCCAGCGGACTAGCGGGGAGCACAGATACGCAGTATTTT. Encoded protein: CASGLAGSTDTQYF.

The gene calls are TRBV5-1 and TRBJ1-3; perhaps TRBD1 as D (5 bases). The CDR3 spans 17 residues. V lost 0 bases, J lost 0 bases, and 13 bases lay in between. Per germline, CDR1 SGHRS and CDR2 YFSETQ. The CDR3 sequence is CASSLGVRVNSGNTIYF. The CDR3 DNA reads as TGCGCCAGCAGCTTGGGGGTCAGGGTAAACTCTGGAAACACCATATATTTT.

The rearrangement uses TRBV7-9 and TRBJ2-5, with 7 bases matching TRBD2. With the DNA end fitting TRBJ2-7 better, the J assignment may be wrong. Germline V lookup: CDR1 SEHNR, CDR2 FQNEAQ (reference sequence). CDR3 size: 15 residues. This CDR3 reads CASRLAGGKAYEQYF. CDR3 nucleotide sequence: TGTGCCAGCAGACTCGCCGGGGGGAAGGCCTACGAGCAGTACTTC.

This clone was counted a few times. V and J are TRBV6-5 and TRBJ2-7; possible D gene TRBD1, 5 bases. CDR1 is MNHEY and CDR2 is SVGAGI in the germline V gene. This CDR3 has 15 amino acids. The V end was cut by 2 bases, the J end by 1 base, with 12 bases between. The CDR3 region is CASSYGAEGSYEQYF. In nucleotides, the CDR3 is TGTGCCAGCAGTTACGGGGCGGAAGGATCCTACGAGCAGTACTTC.

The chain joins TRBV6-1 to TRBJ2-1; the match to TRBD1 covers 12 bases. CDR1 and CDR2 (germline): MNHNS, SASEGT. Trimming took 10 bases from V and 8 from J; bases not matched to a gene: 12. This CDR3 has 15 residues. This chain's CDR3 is CATDLTGTGGDEQFF. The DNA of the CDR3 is TGTGCCACCGATCTAACCGGGACAGGGGGCGATGAGCAGTTCTTC.

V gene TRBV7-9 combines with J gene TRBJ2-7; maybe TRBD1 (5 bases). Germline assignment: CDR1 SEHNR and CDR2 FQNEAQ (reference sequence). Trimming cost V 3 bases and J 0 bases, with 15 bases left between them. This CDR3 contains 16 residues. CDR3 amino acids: CASSLSGQLSSYEQYF. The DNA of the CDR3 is TGTGCCAGCAGCTTGTCAGGGCAACTAAGCTCCTACGAGCAGTACTTC.